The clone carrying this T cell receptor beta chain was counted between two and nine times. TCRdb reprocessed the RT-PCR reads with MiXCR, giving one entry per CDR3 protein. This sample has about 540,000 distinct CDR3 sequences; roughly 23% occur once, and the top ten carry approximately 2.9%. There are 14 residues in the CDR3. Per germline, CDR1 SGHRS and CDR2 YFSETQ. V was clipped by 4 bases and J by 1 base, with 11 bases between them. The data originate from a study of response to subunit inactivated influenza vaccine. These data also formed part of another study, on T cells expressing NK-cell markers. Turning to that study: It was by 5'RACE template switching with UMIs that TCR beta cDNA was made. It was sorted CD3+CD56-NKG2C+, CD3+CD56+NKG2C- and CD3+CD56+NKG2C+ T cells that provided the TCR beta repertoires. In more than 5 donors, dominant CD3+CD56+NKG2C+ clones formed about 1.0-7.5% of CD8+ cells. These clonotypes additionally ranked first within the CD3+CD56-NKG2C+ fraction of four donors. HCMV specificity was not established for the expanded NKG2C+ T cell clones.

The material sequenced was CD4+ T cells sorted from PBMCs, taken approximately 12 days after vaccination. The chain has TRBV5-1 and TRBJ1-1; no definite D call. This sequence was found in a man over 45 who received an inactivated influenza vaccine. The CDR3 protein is CASSDLPGNTEAFF. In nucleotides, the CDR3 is TGCGCCAGCAGCGACCTACCAGGGAACACTGAAGCTTTCTTT.